This TCR beta chain was identified during a study of regulatory T cells in long-lasting Graves disease. In the study overall: Those Graves' patients who were newly diagnosed had been on antithyroid drugs under 3 months. Study-level findings and limits: Graves' patients with persistent disease showed TCR diversity lower than patients newly diagnosed. Thyroid tissue was not sampled; only peripheral blood was.

In building TCR beta libraries, iRepertoire HTBI primers were used together with Arm-PCR of CDR3 regions. TCRdb ran MiXCR on the multiplex PCR reads and lists one entry per CDR3 protein. The data show approximately 400,000 distinct CDR3 sequences, with more than 13% seen just once and 16% held by the top ten. This CDR3 is 15 amino acids long. With V trimmed by 6 bases and J by 2 bases, 6 bases remained unmatched. Specified time point: newly diagnosed GD, antithyroid drugs for less than 3 months. The TCR library used RNA extracted from PBMCs. This clonotype has a count of ten or more. No antigen is known for it. These records were also assigned to another study, of T cells in Graves' hyperthyroidism and ophthalmopathy.

This receptor was identified in a woman in her 30s with Graves disease. The rearrangement links TRBV12-3 or TRBV12-4 to TRBJ1-5; 8 bases line up with TRBD1. Sequenced here: peripheral blood mononuclear cells (PBMCs), sampled at new diagnosis, from a patient treated with antithyroid drugs. CDR3 DNA sequence: TGTGCCAGCAGCCAGACAGGGGACGGCAATCAGCCCCAGCATTTT. This sequence encodes CASSQTGDGNQPQHF.